The entry below describes one T cell receptor beta chain. Its antigen is not known. This sample is part of a study of T-cell reconstitution after alpha-beta-depleted transplantation in children. Regarding the study as a whole: At one year after transplant, newly produced T cells mostly accounted for T-cell counts and diversity. Elevated TCRbeta diversity at day 60 was traced, in some patients, to surviving recipient T cells and thymic progenitors. Reportedly, roughly two months post-transplant, alpha-beta T cells arose from several hundred expanded graft clones.

Unique molecular identifiers were incorporated into the prepared TCRbeta library. MiXCR, run by TCRdb on the PCR reads, gives a single entry per CDR3 protein. Among about 980,000 distinct CDR3 sequences, about 29% were seen once, and the ten largest hold over 25%. The CDR3 totals 15 residues. The V gene's germline CDR1 is SGHRS and CDR2 YFSETQ. V dropped 0 bases and J dropped 7 bases, with 14 bases sitting between them. The specimen comprised PBMCs, mostly from graft donor cells, sampled 360 days after TCRalphabeta/CD19-depleted stem cell transplant. The receptor was isolated from a boy under three years old who had a stem cell transplant for SCID, so the T cells may come from the graft donor. J is TRBJ2-1 and V is TRBV5-1; D is uncertain. The CDR3 here is CASSLVSRVENEQFF. CDR3 nucleotide sequence: TGCGCCAGCAGCTTGGTATCTCGAGTGGAAAATGAGCAGTTCTTC.